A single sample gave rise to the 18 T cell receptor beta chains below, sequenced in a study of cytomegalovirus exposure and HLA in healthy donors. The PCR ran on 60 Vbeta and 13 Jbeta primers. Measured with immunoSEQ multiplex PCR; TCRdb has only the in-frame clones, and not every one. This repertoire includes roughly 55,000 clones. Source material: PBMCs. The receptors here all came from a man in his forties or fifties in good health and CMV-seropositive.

DNA for the CDR3: TGCGCCAGCGAGGCTAGCGGGGGGGCTCGGGAGACCCAGTACTTC. Translated: CASEASGGARETQYF. The rearrangement joins TRBV5-1 to TRBJ2-5; 12 nucleotides agree with TRBD2. V shed 7 bases and J 5 bases; nucleotides not matched to a gene: 9. The CDR3 covers 15 residues. Germline assignment: CDR1 SGHRS and CDR2 YFSETQ. The variable domain in full, completed from reference TRBV5-1 and TRBJ2-5, reads KAGVTQTPRYLIKTRGQQVTLSCSPISGHRSVSWYQQTPGQGLQFLFEYFSETQRNKGNFPGRFSGRQFSNSRSEMNVSTLELGDSALYLCASEASGGARETQYFGPGTRLLVL.

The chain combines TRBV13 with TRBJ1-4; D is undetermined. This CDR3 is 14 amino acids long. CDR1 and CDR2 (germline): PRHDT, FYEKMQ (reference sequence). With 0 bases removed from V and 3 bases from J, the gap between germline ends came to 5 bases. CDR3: CASSLGSANEKLFF. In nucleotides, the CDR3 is TGTGCCAGCAGCTTAGGGTCAGCTAATGAAAAACTGTTTTTT. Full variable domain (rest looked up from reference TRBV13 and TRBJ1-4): AAGVIQSPRHLIKEKRETATLKCYPIPRHDTVYWYQQGPGQDPQFLISFYEKMQSDKGSIPDRFSAQQFSDYHSELNMSSLELGDSALYFCASSLGSANEKLFFGSGTQLSVL.

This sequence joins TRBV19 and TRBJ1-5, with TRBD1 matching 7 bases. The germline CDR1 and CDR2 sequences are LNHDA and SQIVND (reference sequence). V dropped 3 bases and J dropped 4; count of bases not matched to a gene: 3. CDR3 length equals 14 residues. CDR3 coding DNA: TGTGCCAGTAGTATCCAACAGGGGAATCAGCCCCAGCATTTT. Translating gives CASSIQQGNQPQHF. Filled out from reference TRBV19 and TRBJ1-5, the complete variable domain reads DGGITQSPKYLFRKEGQNVTLSCEQNLNHDAMYWYRQDPGQGLRLIYYSQIVNDFQKGDIAEGYSVSREKKESFPLTVTSAQKNPTAFYLCASSIQQGNQPQHFGDGTRLSIL.

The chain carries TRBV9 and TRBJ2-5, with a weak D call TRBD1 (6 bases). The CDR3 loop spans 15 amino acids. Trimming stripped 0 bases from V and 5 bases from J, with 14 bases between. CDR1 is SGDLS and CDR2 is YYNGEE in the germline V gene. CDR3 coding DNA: TGTGCCAGCAGCGTAGGGGCCGCTCAGGGGGAGACCCAGTACTTC. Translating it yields CASSVGAAQGETQYF.

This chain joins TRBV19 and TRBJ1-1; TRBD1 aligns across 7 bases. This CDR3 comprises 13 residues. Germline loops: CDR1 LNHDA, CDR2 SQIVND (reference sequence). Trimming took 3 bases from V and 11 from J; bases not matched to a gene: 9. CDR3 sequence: CASSIRGIRGAFF. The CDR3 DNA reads TGTGCCAGTAGTATCAGGGGGATTCGGGGGGCTTTCTTT.

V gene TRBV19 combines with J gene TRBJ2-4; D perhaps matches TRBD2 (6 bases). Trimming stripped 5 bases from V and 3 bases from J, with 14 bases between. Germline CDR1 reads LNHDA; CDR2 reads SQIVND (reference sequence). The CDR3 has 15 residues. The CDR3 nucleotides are TGTGCCAGTAGTGAAATGGGAGGAGGCAAAAACATTCAGTACTTC. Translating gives CASSEMGGGKNIQYF.

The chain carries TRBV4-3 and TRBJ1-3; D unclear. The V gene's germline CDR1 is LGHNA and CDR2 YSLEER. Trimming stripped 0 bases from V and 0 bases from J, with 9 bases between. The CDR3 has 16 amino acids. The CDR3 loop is CASSQDPGHSGNTIYF. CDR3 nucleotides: TGCGCCAGCAGCCAAGATCCAGGCCACTCTGGAAACACCATATATTTT.

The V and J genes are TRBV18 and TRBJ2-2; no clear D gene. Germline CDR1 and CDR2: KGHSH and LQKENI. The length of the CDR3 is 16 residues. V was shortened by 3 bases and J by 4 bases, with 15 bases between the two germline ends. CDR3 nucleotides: TGTGCCAGCTCACCTTACACTACCTATGGCACCGGGGAGCTGTTTTTT. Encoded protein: CASSPYTTYGTGELFF. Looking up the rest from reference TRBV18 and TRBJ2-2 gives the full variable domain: NAGVMQNPRHLVRRRGQEARLRCSPMKGHSHVYWYRQLPEEGLKFMVYLQKENIIDESGMPKERFSAEFPKEGPSILRIQQVVRGDSAAYFCASSPYTTYGTGELFFGEGSRLTVL.

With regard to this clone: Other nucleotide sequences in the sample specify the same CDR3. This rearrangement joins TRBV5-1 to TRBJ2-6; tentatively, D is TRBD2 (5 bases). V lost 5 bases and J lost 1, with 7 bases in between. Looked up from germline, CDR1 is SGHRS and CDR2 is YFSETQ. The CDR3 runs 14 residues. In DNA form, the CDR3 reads TGCGCCAGCAGTTCGGGGTCTGGGGCCAACGTCCTGACTTTC. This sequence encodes CASSSGSGANVLTF.

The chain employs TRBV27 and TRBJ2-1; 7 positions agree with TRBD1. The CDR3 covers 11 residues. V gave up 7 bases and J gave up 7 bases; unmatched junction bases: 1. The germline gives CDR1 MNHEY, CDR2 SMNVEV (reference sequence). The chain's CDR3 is CASKQGNEQFF. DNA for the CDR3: TGTGCCAGCAAACAGGGGAATGAGCAGTTCTTC.

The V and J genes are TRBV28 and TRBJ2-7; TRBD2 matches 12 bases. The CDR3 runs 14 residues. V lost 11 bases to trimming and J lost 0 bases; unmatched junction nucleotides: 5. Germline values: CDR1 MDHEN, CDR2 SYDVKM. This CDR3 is CAATSGGSSYEQYF. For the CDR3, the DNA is TGTGCCGCGACTAGCGGGGGTAGCTCCTACGAGCAGTACTTC.

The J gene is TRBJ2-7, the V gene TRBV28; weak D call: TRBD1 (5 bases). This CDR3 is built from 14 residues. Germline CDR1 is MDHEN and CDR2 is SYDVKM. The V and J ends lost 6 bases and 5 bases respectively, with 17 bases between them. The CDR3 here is CASSSWGRPHEQYF. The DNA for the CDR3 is TGTGCCAGCAGCTCGTGGGGCCGTCCCCACGAGCAGTACTTC.

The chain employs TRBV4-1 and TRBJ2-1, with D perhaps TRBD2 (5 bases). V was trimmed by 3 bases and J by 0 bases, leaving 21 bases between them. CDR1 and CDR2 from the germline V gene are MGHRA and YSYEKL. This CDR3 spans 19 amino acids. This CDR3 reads CASSHSAAGKIGSYNEQFF. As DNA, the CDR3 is TGCGCCAGCAGCCATAGCGCGGCAGGTAAGATCGGCTCCTACAATGAGCAGTTCTTC.

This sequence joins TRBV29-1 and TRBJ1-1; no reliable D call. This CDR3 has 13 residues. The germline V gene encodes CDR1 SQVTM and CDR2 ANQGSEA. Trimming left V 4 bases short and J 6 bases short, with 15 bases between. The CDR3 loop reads CSVGPGRWAEAFF. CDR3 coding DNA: TGCAGCGTTGGACCAGGAAGGTGGGCTGAAGCTTTCTTT. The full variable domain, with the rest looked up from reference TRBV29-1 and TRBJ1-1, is SAVISQKPSRDICQRGTSLTIQCQVDSQVTMMFWYRQQPGQSLTLIATANQGSEATYESGFVIDKFPISRPNLTFSTLTVSNMSPEDSSIYLCSVGPGRWAEAFFGQGTRLTVV.

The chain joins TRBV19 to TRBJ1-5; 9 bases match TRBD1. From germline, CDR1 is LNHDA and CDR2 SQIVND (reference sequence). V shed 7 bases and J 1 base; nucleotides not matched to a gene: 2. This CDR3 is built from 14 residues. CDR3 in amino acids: CASTGTGSNQPQHF. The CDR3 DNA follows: TGTGCCAGTACCGGGACAGGGAGCAATCAGCCCCAGCATTTT.

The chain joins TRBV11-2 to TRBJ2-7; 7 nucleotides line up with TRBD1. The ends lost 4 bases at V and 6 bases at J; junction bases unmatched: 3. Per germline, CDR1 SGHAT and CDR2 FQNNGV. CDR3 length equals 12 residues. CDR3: CASSSQGSEQYF. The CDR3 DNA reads TGTGCCAGCAGCTCACAGGGGAGCGAGCAGTACTTC.

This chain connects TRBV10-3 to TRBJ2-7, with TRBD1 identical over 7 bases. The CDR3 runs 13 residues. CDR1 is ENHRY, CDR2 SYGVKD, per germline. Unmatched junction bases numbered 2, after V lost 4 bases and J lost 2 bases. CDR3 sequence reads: CAISGTGPYEQYF. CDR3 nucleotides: TGTGCCATCAGTGGGACAGGCCCCTACGAGCAGTACTTC.

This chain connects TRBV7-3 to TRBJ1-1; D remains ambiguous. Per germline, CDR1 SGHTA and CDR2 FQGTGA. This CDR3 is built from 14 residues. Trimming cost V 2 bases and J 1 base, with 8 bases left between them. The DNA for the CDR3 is TGTGCCAGCAGCTTATCCGCAGGGAACACTGAAGCTTTCTTT. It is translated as CASSLSAGNTEAFF. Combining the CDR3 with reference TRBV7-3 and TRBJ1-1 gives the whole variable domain GAGVSQTPSNKVTEKGKYVELRCDPISGHTALYWYRQSLGQGPEFLIYFQGTGAADDSGLPNDRFFAVRPEGSVSTLKIQRTERGDSAVYLCASSLSAGNTEAFFGQGTRLTVV.